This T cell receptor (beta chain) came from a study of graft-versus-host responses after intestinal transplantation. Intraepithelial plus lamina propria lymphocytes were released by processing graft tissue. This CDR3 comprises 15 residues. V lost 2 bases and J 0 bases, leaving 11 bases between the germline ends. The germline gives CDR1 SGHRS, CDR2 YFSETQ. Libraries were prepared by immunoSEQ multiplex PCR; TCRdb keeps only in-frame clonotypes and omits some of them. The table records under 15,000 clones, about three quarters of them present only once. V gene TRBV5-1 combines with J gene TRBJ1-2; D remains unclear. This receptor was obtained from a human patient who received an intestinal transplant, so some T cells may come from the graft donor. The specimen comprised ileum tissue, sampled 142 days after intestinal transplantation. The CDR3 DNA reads TGCGCCAGCAGCTTACACCTTCAAGCTAACTATGGCTACACCTTC. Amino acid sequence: CASSLHLQANYGYTF.